The 17 T cell receptor beta chains below come from one sample, sequenced in a study of siplizumab effects on memory and regulatory T cells. Libraries were prepared by immunoSEQ multiplex PCR; TCRdb keeps only in-frame clonotypes and omits some of them. The sample lists fewer than 130,000 clones; 80% to 95% were seen once. The sample taken for sequencing was CD4+ T cells sorted from blood. The receptors were gathered from a human donor in good health.

This chain's CDR3 is CASSLRGPTNEKLFF. In nucleotides, the CDR3 is TGTGCCAGCAGCTTGAGGGGCCCAACTAATGAAAAACTGTTTTTT. The chain joins TRBV5-6 to TRBJ1-4; the D gene is possibly TRBD1 (5 bases). This CDR3 has 15 amino acids. The germline V and J ends were trimmed by 1 base and 0 bases, with 7 bases remaining between them. Germline loops: CDR1 SGHDT, CDR2 YYEEEE.

The chain carries TRBV28 and TRBJ2-3; a weak D match, TRBD2 (5 bases). Germline CDR1 and CDR2: MDHEN and SYDVKM. Trimming cost V 3 bases and J 2 bases, with 15 bases left between them. The CDR3 consists of 16 residues. CDR3 protein: CASSFSTAESTDTQYF. The DNA for the CDR3 is TGTGCCAGCAGTTTCTCAACAGCGGAGTCCACAGATACGCAGTATTTT.

The chain couples TRBV11-2 to TRBJ2-1; D tentatively fits TRBD1 or TRBD2 (5 bases each). Trimming left V 5 bases short and J 6 bases short, with 29 bases between. Germline V gene lookup returns CDR1 SGHAT and CDR2 FQNNGV. This CDR3 has 19 amino acids. CDR3 loop: CASSPLGPGLPSPLNEQFF. The CDR3, as DNA: TGTGCCAGCAGCCCCCTGGGGCCGGGGCTCCCCTCCCCTCTCAATGAGCAGTTCTTC.

The genes are TRBV15 and TRBJ1-3; D ambiguous. The CDR3 spans 16 residues. CDR1 is LNHNV and CDR2 is YYDKDF in the germline V gene (reference sequence). V shed 1 base and J shed 0 bases, with 10 bases lying between them. Here the CDR3 DNA reads TGTGCCACCAGCAGAGTGGACCGGAGCTCTGGAAACACCATATATTTT. Encoded protein: CATSRVDRSSGNTIYF.

The rearrangement links TRBV6-5 to TRBJ1-2, with 7 bases lining up with TRBD1. CDR3 length equals 15 residues. V lost 7 bases and J lost 5; bases outside the gene matches: 13. Germline CDR1 MNHEY, CDR2 SVGAGI. CDR3 region: CASNFQQGSGYGYTF. The CDR3 DNA sequence: TGTGCCAGCAATTTTCAACAGGGGAGCGGGTATGGCTACACCTTC.

The chain couples TRBV18 to TRBJ2-5; D is unclear. With 4 bases removed from V and 0 bases from J, the gap between germline ends came to 6 bases. The CDR3 contains 13 residues. The germline CDR1 and CDR2 sequences are KGHSH and LQKENI. The CDR3 region has the DNA TGTGCCAGCTCACGACGGTACCAAGAGACCCAGTACTTC. Amino acids: CASSRRYQETQYF.

This clone has a single count. Here the CDR3 reads CASSRNGQETQYF. The CDR3 DNA reads TGCGCCAGCAGTCGCAACGGCCAAGAGACCCAGTACTTC. The chain combines TRBV5-1 with TRBJ2-5, with unresolved D. Germline loops: CDR1 SGHRS, CDR2 YFSETQ. The length of the CDR3 is 13 residues. V was trimmed by 5 bases and J by 1 base, leaving 9 bases between them.

The chain is built from TRBV4-2 and TRBJ1-6; D is possibly TRBD1 (6 bases). The CDR3 contains 16 residues. Germline V CDR1 and CDR2: LGHNA, YNFKEQ. The V gene lost 3 bases and the J gene lost 9 bases, with 18 bases spanning the gap. The CDR3 sequence: CASSHVEQGGGSPLHF. The CDR3 DNA sequence: TGTGCCAGCAGCCATGTTGAACAGGGTGGAGGTTCACCCCTCCACTTT.

The chain uses TRBV5-6 and TRBJ2-2, with 9 positions matching TRBD1. Germline V gene sequence: CDR1 SGHDT, CDR2 YYEEEE. Trimming at V came to 4 bases and at J to 6 bases, leaving 13 bases not matched to a gene. This CDR3 comprises 17 residues. CDR3 sequence: CASSPLQGAKGSGELFF. Here the CDR3 DNA reads TGTGCCAGCAGCCCGTTACAGGGGGCTAAGGGATCCGGGGAGCTGTTTTTT. The full variable domain, completed using reference TRBV5-6 and TRBJ2-2, is DAGVTQSPTHLIKTRGQQVTLRCSPKSGHDTVSWYQQALGQGPQFIFQYYEEEERQRGNFPDRFSGHQFPNYSSELNVNALLLGDSALYLCASSPLQGAKGSGELFFGEGSRLTVL.

This chain joins TRBV7-8 and TRBJ2-3; no clear D. The CDR3 totals 12 residues. V lost 3 bases and J 4 bases, leaving 5 bases between the germline ends. The V gene's germline CDR1 is SGHVS and CDR2 FQNEAQ. The DNA of the CDR3 is TGTGCCAGCAGCTTCTTCCCAGATACGCAGTATTTT. As protein: CASSFFPDTQYF.

The V gene is TRBV9, the J gene TRBJ2-7, with a tentative D call TRBD2 (6 bases). Per the germline V gene, CDR1 is SGDLS and CDR2 is YYNGEE. Between the trimmed V and J ends, which lost 5 bases and 2 bases, there was a span of 14 bases. This CDR3 has 14 amino acids. CDR3 nucleotides: TGTGCCAGCAGTCTCAGCGGGCAGGCCTACGAGCAGTACTTC. Its protein product is CASSLSGQAYEQYF.

The gene calls are TRBV7-2 and TRBJ2-3; the match to TRBD2 covers 8 bases. The CDR3 consists of 15 residues. Trimming at V came to 0 bases and at J to 3 bases, leaving 2 bases not matched to a gene. The V gene's germline CDR1 is SGHTA and CDR2 FQGNSA. CDR3 amino acids: CASSLASGGTDTQYF. Here the CDR3 DNA reads TGTGCCAGCAGCTTAGCGTCGGGGGGGACAGATACGCAGTATTTT.

This clone was observed a handful of times. This chain joins TRBV6-6 and TRBJ1-5; D is possibly TRBD1 (5 bases). The CDR3 covers 15 residues. CDR1 MNHNY and CDR2 SVGAGI come from the germline V gene (reference sequence). Trimming removed 7 bases from V and 0 bases from J, with 13 bases in between. Here the CDR3 reads CASTLRGFSNQPQHF. The CDR3 bases are TGTGCCAGCACCCTAAGGGGATTTAGCAATCAGCCCCAGCATTTT.

This rearrangement joins TRBV6-6 to TRBJ1-2; 8 bases map to TRBD1. Looked up from germline, CDR1 is MNHNY and CDR2 is SVGAGI (reference sequence). V gave up 4 bases and J gave up 10 bases; unmatched junction bases: 8. The CDR3 consists of 13 residues. The CDR3 sequence is CASSSTTGVAYTF. CDR3 bases: TGTGCCAGCAGTTCCACGACAGGGGTGGCCTACACCTTC.

The CDR3 nucleotides are TGTGCCAGTAGTAAACCTGGTCGGGGGTCCTCCTACGAGCAGTACTTC. Amino acid sequence: CASSKPGRGSSYEQYF. The gene calls are TRBV19 and TRBJ2-7; weak D call: TRBD2 (6 bases). Germline loops: CDR1 LNHDA, CDR2 SQIVND (reference sequence). The CDR3 has 16 residues. Deletions cut 4 bases from V and 0 bases from J, with 16 bases between.

The CDR3 region has the DNA TGTGCCAGCAGCTTGATAGGAGGGGAAGGGGAGCTGTTTTTT. This gives the protein CASSLIGGEGELFF. The rearrangement joins TRBV7-6 to TRBJ2-2; possibly TRBD2 for D (6 bases). Germline V gene lookup returns CDR1 SGHVS and CDR2 FNYEAQ. There are 14 residues in the CDR3. V was trimmed by 3 bases and J by 8 bases, leaving 13 bases between them. The variable domain in full, completed from reference TRBV7-6 and TRBJ2-2, reads GAGVSQSPRYKVTKRGQDVALRCDPISGHVSLYWYRQALGQGPEFLTYFNYEAQQDKSGLPNDRFSAERPEGSISTLTIQRTEQRDSAMYRCASSLIGGEGELFFGEGSRLTVL.

J is TRBJ2-5 and V is TRBV5-8; TRBD2 matches 7 bases. Trimming cost V 9 bases and J 7 bases; bases outside gene matches: 9. The CDR3 is made up of 12 amino acids. Germline V gene lookup returns CDR1 SGHTS and CDR2 YDEGEE. The CDR3 loop reads CATETSLGTQYF. The CDR3 DNA reads TGTGCCACCGAGACTAGCCTGGGGACCCAGTACTTC.